Presented here are 25 T cell receptor beta chains from one specimen sequenced in a study of Tregs in tolerant kidney transplant recipients. TCRdb's table, derived via immunoSEQ multiplex PCR, lists solely in-frame clones and lacks some. The sample comprises 100,000 to 130,000 clones, 90% of which are singletons, and approximately 0.34% rests with the top ten. The specimen was CD4+ T cells from blood, collected before the transplant. All receptors come from a human donor who received a combined kidney and bone marrow transplant.

The chain carries TRBV7-2 and TRBJ1-5; D call uncertain. This CDR3 is 15 amino acids long. V was clipped by 1 base and J by 2 bases, with 9 bases between them. The germline gives CDR1 SGHTA, CDR2 FQGNSA. CDR3 in DNA: TGTGCCAGCAGCTTAGAGGCGACTCGCAATCAGCCCCAGCATTTT. Its protein product is CASSLEATRNQPQHF. Looking up the rest from reference TRBV7-2 and TRBJ1-5 gives the full variable domain: GAGVSQSPSNKVTEKGKDVELRCDPISGHTALYWYRQSLGQGLEFLIYFQGNSAPDKSGLPSDRFSAERTGGSVSTLTIQRTQQEDSAVYLCASSLEATRNQPQHFGDGTRLSIL.

This clone is a singleton in its sample. This chain links TRBV28 with TRBJ1-1; tentatively, D is TRBD1 (5 bases). The CDR3 extends over 12 amino acids. Germline lookup yields CDR1 MDHEN and CDR2 SYDVKM. The germline V and J ends were trimmed by 4 bases and 8 bases, with 11 bases remaining between them. The CDR3 nucleotides are TGTGCCAGCAGTTATGAGAGGACAGAAGCTTTCTTT. The encoded protein is CASSYERTEAFF.

This chain uses TRBV4-1 with TRBJ1-5; weak D call: TRBD1 (6 bases). This CDR3 comprises 18 residues. Per the germline V gene, CDR1 is MGHRA and CDR2 is YSYEKL. Trimming took off 1 base at V and 4 bases at J, with 20 bases between the two ends. For the CDR3, the DNA is TGCGCCAGCAGCCAAGTACCTACCGGGACACTCCTAAATCAGCCCCAGCATTTT. It codes for CASSQVPTGTLLNQPQHF.

This clone was recorded once. This rearrangement joins TRBV14 to TRBJ2-1, with unresolved D. The CDR3 has 14 amino acids. Trimming pared 4 bases from V and 8 bases from J, leaving 15 bases between. CDR1 and CDR2 from the germline V gene are SGHDN and FVKESK. DNA of the CDR3: TGTGCCAGCAGCCCGGCACAGATCCTGGATGAGCAGTTCTTC. Its protein product is CASSPAQILDEQFF.

A single count supports this clone. The chain uses TRBV2 and TRBJ2-5, with 11 bases matching TRBD2. The CDR3 loop spans 13 amino acids. Per germline, CDR1 SNHLY and CDR2 FYNNEI. After removal of 7 bases from V and 3 bases from J, the junction contained 1 base not matched to a gene. The CDR3 DNA reads TGTGCCAGCAAGACTAGCGGGAAAGAGACCCAGTACTTC. It translates to CASKTSGKETQYF.

In nucleotides, the CDR3 is TGTGCCAGTAGGATCCGGGACAGGTCCACAGATACGCAGTATTTT. Amino acid sequence: CASRIRDRSTDTQYF. The chain recombines TRBV19 with TRBJ2-3, with 8 bases fitting TRBD1. Germline CDR1 LNHDA, CDR2 SQIVND (reference sequence). J gave up 2 bases and V 6 bases, and 7 bases lay outside the gene matches. The CDR3 covers 15 residues. The full variable domain, completed using reference TRBV19 and TRBJ2-3, is DGGITQSPKYLFRKEGQNVTLSCEQNLNHDAMYWYRQDPGQGLRLIYYSQIVNDFQKGDIAEGYSVSREKKESFPLTVTSAQKNPTAFYLCASRIRDRSTDTQYFGPGTRLTVL.

CDR3 loop: CATSQDRLSGNTIYF. The CDR3 DNA reads TGTGCCACCAGCCAAGACAGACTCTCTGGAAACACCATATATTTT. The chain recombines TRBV15 with TRBJ1-3; D is possibly TRBD1 (5 bases). Germline V gene data show CDR1 as LNHNV and CDR2 as YYDKDF (reference sequence). V lost 5 bases and J lost 0, with 11 bases in between. This CDR3 has 15 residues. Based on the CDR3 plus reference TRBV15 and TRBJ1-3, the full variable domain is DAMVIQNPRYQVTQFGKPVTLSCSQTLNHNVMYWYQQKSSQAPKLLFHYYDKDFNNEADTPDNFQSRRPNTSFCFLDIRSPGLGDTAMYLCATSQDRLSGNTIYFGEGSWLTVV.

The chain is built from TRBV27 and TRBJ2-3; maybe TRBD2 (7 bases). Trimming pared 6 bases from V and 6 bases from J, leaving 22 bases between. This CDR3 contains 16 residues. The germline V gene has CDR1 MNHEY and CDR2 SMNVEV (reference sequence). CDR3 sequence: CASSPFTGGPADTQYF. CDR3 bases: TGTGCCAGCAGCCCTTTTACGGGGGGCCCCGCCGATACGCAGTATTTT.

The genes are TRBV29-1 and TRBJ1-1; 10 bases line up with TRBD1. J lost 0 bases, V lost 7 bases, and 8 bases had no gene match. There are 15 residues in the CDR3. Germline-derived CDR1 and CDR2 are SQVTM and ANQGSEA. The chain's CDR3 is CSARRGQGMNTEAFF. DNA for the CDR3: TGCAGCGCCCGTAGGGGACAGGGGATGAACACTGAAGCTTTCTTT. The entire variable domain, with the rest obtained from reference TRBV29-1 and TRBJ1-1, is as follows: SAVISQKPSRDICQRGTSLTIQCQVDSQVTMMFWYRQQPGQSLTLIATANQGSEATYESGFVIDKFPISRPNLTFSTLTVSNMSPEDSSIYLCSARRGQGMNTEAFFGQGTRLTVV.

For the CDR3, the DNA is TGTGCCAGCAGCGCCCGGAGCGGGGGGGCGGATACGCAGTATTTT. This translates into CASSARSGGADTQYF. This chain links TRBV2 with TRBJ2-3, with TRBD2 matching 10 bases. V shed 6 bases and J 6 bases; nucleotides not matched to a gene: 9. Germline assignment: CDR1 SNHLY and CDR2 FYNNEI. This CDR3 has 15 residues.

The chain carries TRBV5-6 and TRBJ1-1; D is unclear. Germline loops: CDR1 SGHDT, CDR2 YYEEEE. The CDR3 extends over 14 amino acids. With 1 base removed from V and 6 bases from J, the gap between germline ends came to 13 bases. Written as DNA, the CDR3 is TGTGCCAGCAGCTTGTACCCACTCGGGGCTGAAGCTTTCTTT. This gives the protein CASSLYPLGAEAFF.

The chain carries TRBV6-4 and TRBJ1-1; no firm D call. CDR3 length: 15 residues. Germline V lookup: CDR1 MRHNA, CDR2 SNTAGT. The V end was cut by 6 bases, the J end by 5 bases, with 19 bases between. CDR3 nucleotide sequence: TGTGCCAGCAGCGAAGAGCCGGGCGGGAGGACTGAAGCTTTCTTT. It specifies CASSEEPGGRTEAFF.

The chain couples TRBV7-5 to TRBJ2-7; the D call of TRBD2 is as the table states it, not checked on the DNA. TRBV7-5 is classified as a pseudogene. The CDR3 totals 16 residues. The CDR3 loop is CARSLPERESSYEQYF. CDR3 in DNA: TGTGCCAGAAGCTTGCCCGAGCGGGAGAGCTCCTACGAGCAGTACTTC.

This clone appeared a single time. V gene TRBV11-3 combines with J gene TRBJ2-7; 11 bases align to TRBD1. This CDR3 has 16 amino acids. Looked up from germline, CDR1 is SGHNT and CDR2 is YENEEA. The ends lost 5 bases at V and 2 bases at J; junction bases unmatched: 8. The CDR3 DNA follows: TGTGCCAGCAGCCCTGGACAGGGGGCCTCAACCTACGAGCAGTACTTC. Translated: CASSPGQGASTYEQYF.

The CDR3 DNA follows: TGTGCCAGCTCCCCTAGCGGGGCCGACTACGAGCAGTACTTC. Translated: CASSPSGADYEQYF. The V gene is TRBV18, the J gene TRBJ2-7; 9 nucleotides match TRBD2. V was clipped by 6 bases and J by 3 bases; unmatched bases: 6. The CDR3 covers 14 residues. CDR1 is KGHSH, CDR2 LQKENI, per germline.

The chain is built from TRBV7-2 and TRBJ2-7; unclear D gene. The V gene's germline CDR1 is SGHTA and CDR2 FQGNSA. This CDR3 contains 14 residues. With 3 bases removed from V and 1 base from J, the gap between germline ends came to 10 bases. The CDR3 DNA reads TGTGCCAGCAGCTTCCTAACTAATTCCTACGAGCAGTACTTC. Encoded protein: CASSFLTNSYEQYF.

V gene TRBV21-1 combines with J gene TRBJ1-5; TRBD1 is the table's D call and was not checked against the DNA. TRBV21-1 is a recognized pseudogene. The CDR3 extends over 13 amino acids. CDR3 bases: TGTGCCAGCAGGAAGGGGCAGGGTCAGCCCCAGCATTTT. Its protein product is CASRKGQGQPQHF.

The chain combines TRBV6-5 with TRBJ2-7; 9 bases fit TRBD2. The CDR3 contains 14 residues. Germline trimming cut 10 bases from V and 4 bases from J; bases unmatched to any gene: 11. Germline CDR1 and CDR2: MNHEY and SVGAGI. DNA for the CDR3: TGTGCCACCTTCCAAGCGGGAGGAACTTACGAGCAGTACTTC. This translates into CATFQAGGTYEQYF.

The V call is TRBV7-2, the J call TRBJ2-7; the match to TRBD1 covers 11 bases. V shed 5 bases and J 5 bases; nucleotides not matched to a gene: 5. CDR1 and CDR2 from the germline V gene are SGHTA and FQGNSA. This CDR3 is 14 amino acids long. CDR3 bases: TGTGCCAGCAGCCCAGGACAGGGGGCGGACGAGCAGTACTTC. Its protein product is CASSPGQGADEQYF.

A few counts support this clone. CDR3 region: CASSQASVGQPQHF. CDR3 DNA sequence: TGTGCCAGCAGCCAAGCATCGGTTGGTCAGCCCCAGCATTTT. The chain uses TRBV4-2 and TRBJ1-5; D remains ambiguous. This CDR3 is built from 14 residues. Germline-derived CDR1 and CDR2 are LGHNA and YNFKEQ. V was trimmed by 1 base and J by 6 bases, leaving 10 bases between them.

CDR3 DNA: TGTGCCAGCAGTCCCGGAGGGGGGGCGAGTAACTATGGCTACACCTTC. Its translation: CASSPGGGASNYGYTF. This chain connects TRBV7-9 to TRBJ1-2, with D perhaps TRBD1 (6 bases). The CDR3 consists of 16 residues. Trimming removed 6 bases at V and 1 base at J, with 18 bases between. Germline V gives CDR1 SEHNR, CDR2 FQNEAQ (reference sequence).

The sample holds one count of this clone. The chain combines TRBV5-1 with TRBJ1-5, with TRBD1 matching over 7 bases. CDR1 SGHRS and CDR2 YFSETQ come from the germline V gene. The CDR3 loop spans 14 amino acids. The ends lost 4 bases at V and 4 bases at J; junction bases unmatched: 5. DNA of the CDR3: TGCGCCAGCAGCACCTCAGGGGGAAATCAGCCCCAGCATTTT. Translation: CASSTSGGNQPQHF.

The chain couples TRBV10-3 to TRBJ2-3; a possible D gene is TRBD1 (6 bases). The germline gives CDR1 ENHRY, CDR2 SYGVKD. The ends were cut back, 11 bases at V and 0 bases at J, with 18 bases in the middle. This CDR3 comprises 15 residues. As DNA, the CDR3 is TGTGCCGCTTCACACGACAGGCCTAGCACAGATACGCAGTATTTT. Amino acid sequence: CAASHDRPSTDTQYF.

This sequence joins TRBV11-2 and TRBJ1-3, with 8 positions matching TRBD1. The J segment lost 0 bases and the V segment lost 5 bases, leaving 6 bases of the junction unmatched. The CDR3 loop spans 16 amino acids. In germline, CDR1 is SGHAT, CDR2 FQNNGV. The CDR3 DNA reads TGTGCCAGCAGCCCACGGACAGGGAGCTCTGGAAACACCATATATTTT. Translating it yields CASSPRTGSSGNTIYF.

V gene TRBV28 combines with J gene TRBJ1-2, with 8 bases identical to TRBD1. CDR3 length: 18 residues. V shed 6 bases, J shed 3 bases, and the junction held 18 bases outside the gene matches. Per germline, CDR1 MDHEN and CDR2 SYDVKM. The CDR3 sequence: CASSIISSGTGTYYGYTF. The CDR3 region has the DNA TGTGCCAGCAGCATAATTTCATCCGGGACAGGTACCTACTATGGCTACACCTTC.